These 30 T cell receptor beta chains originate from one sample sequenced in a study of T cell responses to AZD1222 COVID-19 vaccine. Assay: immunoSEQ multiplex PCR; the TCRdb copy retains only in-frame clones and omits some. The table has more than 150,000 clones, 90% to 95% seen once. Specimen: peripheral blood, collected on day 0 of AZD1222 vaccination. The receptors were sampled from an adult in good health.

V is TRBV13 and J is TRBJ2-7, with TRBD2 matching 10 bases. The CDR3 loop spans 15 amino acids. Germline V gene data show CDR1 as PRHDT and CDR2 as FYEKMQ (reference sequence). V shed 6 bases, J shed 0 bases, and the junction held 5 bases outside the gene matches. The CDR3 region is CASSQGLAASYEQYF. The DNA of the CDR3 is TGTGCCAGCAGTCAAGGACTAGCGGCCTCCTACGAGCAGTACTTC. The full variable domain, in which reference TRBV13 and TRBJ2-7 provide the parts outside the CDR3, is AAGVIQSPRHLIKEKRETATLKCYPIPRHDTVYWYQQGPGQDPQFLISFYEKMQSDKGSIPDRFSAQQFSDYHSELNMSSLELGDSALYFCASSQGLAASYEQYFGPGTRLTVT.

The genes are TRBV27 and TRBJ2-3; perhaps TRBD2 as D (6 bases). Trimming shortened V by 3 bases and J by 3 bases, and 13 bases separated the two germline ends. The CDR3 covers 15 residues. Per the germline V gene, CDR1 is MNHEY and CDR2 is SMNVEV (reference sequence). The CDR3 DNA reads TGTGCCAGCAGTTTTGGTCGGGAGATAACAGATACGCAGTATTTT. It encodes CASSFGREITDTQYF.

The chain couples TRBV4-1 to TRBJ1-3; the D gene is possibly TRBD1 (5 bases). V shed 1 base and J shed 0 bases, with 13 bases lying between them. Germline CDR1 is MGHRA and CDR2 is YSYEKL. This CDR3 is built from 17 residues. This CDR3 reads CASSQVGTASSGNTIYF. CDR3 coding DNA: TGCGCCAGCAGCCAAGTGGGGACGGCGAGCTCTGGAAACACCATATATTTT.

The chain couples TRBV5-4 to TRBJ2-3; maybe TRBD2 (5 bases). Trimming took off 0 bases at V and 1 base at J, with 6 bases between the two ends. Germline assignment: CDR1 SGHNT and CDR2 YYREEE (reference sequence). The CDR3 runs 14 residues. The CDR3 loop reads CASSLDSGTDTQYF. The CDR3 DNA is TGTGCCAGCAGCTTGGATAGCGGCACAGATACGCAGTATTTT.

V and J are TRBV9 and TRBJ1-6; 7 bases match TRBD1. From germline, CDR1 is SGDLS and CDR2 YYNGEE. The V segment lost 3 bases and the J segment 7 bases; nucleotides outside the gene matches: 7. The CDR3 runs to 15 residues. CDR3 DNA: TGTGCCAGCAGCGCCATGACAGGGCTGAATTCACCCCTCCACTTT. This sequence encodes CASSAMTGLNSPLHF.

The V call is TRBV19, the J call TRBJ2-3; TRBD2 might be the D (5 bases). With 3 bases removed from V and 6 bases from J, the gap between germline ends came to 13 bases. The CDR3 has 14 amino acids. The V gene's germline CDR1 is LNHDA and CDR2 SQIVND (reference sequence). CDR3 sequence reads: CASSISSADDTQYF. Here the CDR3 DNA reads TGTGCCAGTAGTATCAGTAGCGCCGACGATACGCAGTATTTT.

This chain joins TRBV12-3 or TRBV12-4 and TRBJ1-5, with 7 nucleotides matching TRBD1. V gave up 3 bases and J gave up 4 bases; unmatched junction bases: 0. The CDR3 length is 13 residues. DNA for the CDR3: TGTGCCAGCAGTTTGACAGGGAATCAGCCCCAGCATTTT. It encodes CASSLTGNQPQHF.

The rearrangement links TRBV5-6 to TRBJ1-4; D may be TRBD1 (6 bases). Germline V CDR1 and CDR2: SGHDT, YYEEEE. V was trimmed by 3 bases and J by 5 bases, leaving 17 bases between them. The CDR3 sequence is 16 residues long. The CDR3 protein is CASSSLGGQENEKLFF. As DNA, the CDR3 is TGTGCCAGCAGCTCCCTTGGGGGACAAGAGAATGAAAAACTGTTTTTT.

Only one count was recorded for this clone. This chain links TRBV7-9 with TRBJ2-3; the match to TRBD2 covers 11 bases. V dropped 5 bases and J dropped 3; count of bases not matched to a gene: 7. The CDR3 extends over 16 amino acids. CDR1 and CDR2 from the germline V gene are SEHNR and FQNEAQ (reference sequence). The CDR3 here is CASSPPSGRRTDTQYF. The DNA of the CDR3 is TGTGCCAGCAGCCCCCCTAGCGGGAGGAGGACAGATACGCAGTATTTT. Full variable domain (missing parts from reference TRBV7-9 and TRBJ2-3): DTGVSQNPRHKITKRGQNVTFRCDPISEHNRLYWYRQTLGQGPEFLTYFQNEAQLEKSRLLSDRFSAERPKGSFSTLEIQRTEQGDSAMYLCASSPPSGRRTDTQYFGPGTRLTVL.

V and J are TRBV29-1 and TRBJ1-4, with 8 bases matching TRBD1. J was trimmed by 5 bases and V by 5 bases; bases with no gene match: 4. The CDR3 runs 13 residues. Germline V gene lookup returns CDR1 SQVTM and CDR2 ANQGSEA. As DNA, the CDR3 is TGCAGCGTTTTCCGACAGGGGAATGAAAAACTGTTTTTT. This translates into CSVFRQGNEKLFF. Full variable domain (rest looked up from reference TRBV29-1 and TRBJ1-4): SAVISQKPSRDICQRGTSLTIQCQVDSQVTMMFWYRQQPGQSLTLIATANQGSEATYESGFVIDKFPISRPNLTFSTLTVSNMSPEDSSIYLCSVFRQGNEKLFFGSGTQLSVL.

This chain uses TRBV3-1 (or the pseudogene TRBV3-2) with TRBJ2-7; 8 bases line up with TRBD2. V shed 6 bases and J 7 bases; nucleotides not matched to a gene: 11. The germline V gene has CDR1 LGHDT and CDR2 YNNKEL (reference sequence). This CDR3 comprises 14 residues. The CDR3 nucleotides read TGTGCCAGCAGACATAGCGGGACATCGGGAGAGCAGTACTTC. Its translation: CASRHSGTSGEQYF.

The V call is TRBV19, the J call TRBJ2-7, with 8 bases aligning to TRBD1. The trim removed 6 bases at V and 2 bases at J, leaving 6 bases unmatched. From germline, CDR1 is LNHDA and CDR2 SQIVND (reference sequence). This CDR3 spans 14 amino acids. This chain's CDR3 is CASSQTGAPYEQYF. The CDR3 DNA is TGTGCCAGTAGCCAGACAGGGGCTCCCTACGAGCAGTACTTC.

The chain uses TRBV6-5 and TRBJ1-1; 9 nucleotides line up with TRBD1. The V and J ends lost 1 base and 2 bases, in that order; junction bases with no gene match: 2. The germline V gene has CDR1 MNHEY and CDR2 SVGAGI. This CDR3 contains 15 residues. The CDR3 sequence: CASSYLQGANTEAFF. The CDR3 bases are TGTGCCAGCAGTTACTTACAGGGGGCCAACACTGAAGCTTTCTTT.

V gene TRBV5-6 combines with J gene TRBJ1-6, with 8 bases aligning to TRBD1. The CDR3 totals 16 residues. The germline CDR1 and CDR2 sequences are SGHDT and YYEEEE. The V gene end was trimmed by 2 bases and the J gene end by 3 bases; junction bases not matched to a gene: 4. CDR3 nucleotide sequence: TGTGCCAGCAGCTTAGGACAGGGAGACTATAATTCACCCCTCCACTTT. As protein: CASSLGQGDYNSPLHF.

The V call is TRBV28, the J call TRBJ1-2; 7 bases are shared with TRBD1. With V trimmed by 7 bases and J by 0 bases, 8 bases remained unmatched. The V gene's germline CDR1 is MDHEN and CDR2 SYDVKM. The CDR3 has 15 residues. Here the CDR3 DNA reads TGTGCCAGCAACTTGGGACAGTTGGCTAACTATGGCTACACCTTC. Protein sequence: CASNLGQLANYGYTF.

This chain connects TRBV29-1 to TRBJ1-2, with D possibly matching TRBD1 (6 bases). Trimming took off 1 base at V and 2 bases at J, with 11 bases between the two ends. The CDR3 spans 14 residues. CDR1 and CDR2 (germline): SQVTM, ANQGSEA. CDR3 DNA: TGCAGCGTTGAAGTGAAGGGGGGAAACTATGGCTACACCTTC. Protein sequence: CSVEVKGGNYGYTF. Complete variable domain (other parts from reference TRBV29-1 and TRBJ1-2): SAVISQKPSRDICQRGTSLTIQCQVDSQVTMMFWYRQQPGQSLTLIATANQGSEATYESGFVIDKFPISRPNLTFSTLTVSNMSPEDSSIYLCSVEVKGGNYGYTFGSGTRLTVV.

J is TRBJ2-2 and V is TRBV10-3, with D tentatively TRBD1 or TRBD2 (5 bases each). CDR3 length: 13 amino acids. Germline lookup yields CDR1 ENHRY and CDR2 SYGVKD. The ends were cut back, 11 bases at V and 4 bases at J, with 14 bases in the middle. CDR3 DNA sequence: TGTGCCTCCCACGGGGCTCCCACCGGGGAGCTGTTTTTT. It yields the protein CASHGAPTGELFF.

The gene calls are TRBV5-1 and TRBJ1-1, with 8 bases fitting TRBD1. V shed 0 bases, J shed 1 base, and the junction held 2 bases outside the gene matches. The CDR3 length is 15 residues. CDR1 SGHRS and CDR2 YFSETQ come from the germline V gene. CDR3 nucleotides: TGCGCCAGCAGCTTGGCCAGGGGGCAGAACACTGAAGCTTTCTTT. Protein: CASSLARGQNTEAFF.

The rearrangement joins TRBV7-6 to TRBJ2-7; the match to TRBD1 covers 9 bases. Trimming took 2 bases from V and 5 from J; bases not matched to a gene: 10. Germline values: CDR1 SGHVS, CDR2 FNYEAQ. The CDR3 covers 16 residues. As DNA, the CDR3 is TGTGCCAGCAGCTTAAACCTGGGACAGGGAAGGAACGAGCAGTACTTC. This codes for CASSLNLGQGRNEQYF.

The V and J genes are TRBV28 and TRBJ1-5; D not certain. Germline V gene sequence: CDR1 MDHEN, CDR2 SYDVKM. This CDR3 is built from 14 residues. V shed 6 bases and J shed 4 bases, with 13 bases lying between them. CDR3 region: CASRRQSSNQPQHF. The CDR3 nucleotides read TGTGCCAGCAGGCGACAAAGCTCAAATCAGCCCCAGCATTTT.

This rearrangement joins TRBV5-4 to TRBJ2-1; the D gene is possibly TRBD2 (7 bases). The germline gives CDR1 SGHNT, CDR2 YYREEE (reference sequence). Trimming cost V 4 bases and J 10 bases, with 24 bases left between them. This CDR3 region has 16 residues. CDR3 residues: CASSPGGERGRNEQFF. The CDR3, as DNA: TGTGCCAGCAGCCCGGGGGGCGAGAGGGGGAGGAACGAGCAGTTCTTC. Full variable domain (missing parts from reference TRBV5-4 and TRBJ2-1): ETGVTQSPTHLIKTRGQQVTLRCSSQSGHNTVSWYQQALGQGPQFIFQYYREEENGRGNFPPRFSGLQFPNYSSELNVNALELDDSALYLCASSPGGERGRNEQFFGPGTRLTVL.

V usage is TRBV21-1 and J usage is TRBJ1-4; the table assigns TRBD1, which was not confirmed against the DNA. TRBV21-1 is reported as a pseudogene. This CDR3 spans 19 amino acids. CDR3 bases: TGTGCCAGCACCACAAAAGGCCCCAGGGGATGTTCACGAAATGAAAAACTGTTTTTT. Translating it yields CASTTKGPRGCSRNEKLFF.

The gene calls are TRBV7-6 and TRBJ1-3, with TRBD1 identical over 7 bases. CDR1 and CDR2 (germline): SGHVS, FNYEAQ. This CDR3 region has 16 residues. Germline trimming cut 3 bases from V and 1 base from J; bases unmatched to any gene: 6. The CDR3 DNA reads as TGTGCCAGCAGCTTCGGCACAGGGGCTTCTGGAAACACCATATATTTT. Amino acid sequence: CASSFGTGASGNTIYF. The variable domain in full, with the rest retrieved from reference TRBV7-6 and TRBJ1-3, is GAGVSQSPRYKVTKRGQDVALRCDPISGHVSLYWYRQALGQGPEFLTYFNYEAQQDKSGLPNDRFSAERPEGSISTLTIQRTEQRDSAMYRCASSFGTGASGNTIYFGEGSWLTVV.

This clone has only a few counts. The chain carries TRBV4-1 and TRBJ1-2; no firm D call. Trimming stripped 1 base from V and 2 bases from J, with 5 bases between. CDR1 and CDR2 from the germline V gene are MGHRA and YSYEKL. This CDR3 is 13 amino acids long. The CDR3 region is CASSQVLNYGYTF. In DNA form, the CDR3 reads TGCGCCAGCAGCCAAGTCTTAAACTATGGCTACACCTTC.

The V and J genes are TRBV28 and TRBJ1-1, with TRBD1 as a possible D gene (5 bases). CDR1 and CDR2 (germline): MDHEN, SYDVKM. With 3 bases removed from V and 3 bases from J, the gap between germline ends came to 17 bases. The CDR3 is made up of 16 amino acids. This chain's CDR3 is CASSLGEVAFDTEAFF. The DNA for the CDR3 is TGTGCCAGCAGTTTGGGGGAAGTGGCATTTGACACTGAAGCTTTCTTT. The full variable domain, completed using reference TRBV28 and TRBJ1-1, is DVKVTQSSRYLVKRTGEKVFLECVQDMDHENMFWYRQDPGLGLRLIYFSYDVKMKEKGDIPEGYSVSREKKERFSLILESASTNQTSMYLCASSLGEVAFDTEAFFGQGTRLTVV.

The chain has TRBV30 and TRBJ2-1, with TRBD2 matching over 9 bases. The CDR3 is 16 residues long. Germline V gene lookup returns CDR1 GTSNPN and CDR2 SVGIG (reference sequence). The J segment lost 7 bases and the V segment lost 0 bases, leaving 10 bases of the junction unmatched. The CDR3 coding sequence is TGTGCCTGGAGTGTTGAGTTAGCGGGAGCCGGGAATGAGCAGTTCTTC. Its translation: CAWSVELAGAGNEQFF.

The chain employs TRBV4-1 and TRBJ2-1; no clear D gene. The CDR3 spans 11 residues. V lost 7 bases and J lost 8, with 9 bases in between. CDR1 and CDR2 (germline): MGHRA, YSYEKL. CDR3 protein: CASTRGYEQFF. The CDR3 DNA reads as TGCGCCAGCACCCGAGGTTATGAGCAGTTCTTC.

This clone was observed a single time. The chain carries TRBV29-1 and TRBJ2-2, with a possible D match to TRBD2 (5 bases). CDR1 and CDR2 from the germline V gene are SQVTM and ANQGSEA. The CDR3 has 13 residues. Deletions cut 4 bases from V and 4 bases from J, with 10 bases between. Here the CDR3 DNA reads TGCAGCGTTGGCGGACTCCTCACCGGGGAGCTGTTTTTT. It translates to CSVGGLLTGELFF.

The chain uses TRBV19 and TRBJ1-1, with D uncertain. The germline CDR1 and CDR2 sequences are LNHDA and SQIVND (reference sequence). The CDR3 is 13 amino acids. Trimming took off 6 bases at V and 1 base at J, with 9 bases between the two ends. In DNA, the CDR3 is TGTGCCAGTAGATCGGTTAAGAACACTGAAGCTTTCTTT. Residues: CASRSVKNTEAFF.

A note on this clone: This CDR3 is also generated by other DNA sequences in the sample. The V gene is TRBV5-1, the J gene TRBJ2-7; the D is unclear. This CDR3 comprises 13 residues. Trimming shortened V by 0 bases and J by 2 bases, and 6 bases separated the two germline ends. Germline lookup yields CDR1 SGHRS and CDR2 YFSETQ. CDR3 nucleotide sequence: TGCGCCAGCAGCTTGGGAAGGGCCTACGAGCAGTACTTC. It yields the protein CASSLGRAYEQYF.